This T cell receptor beta chain came from a study of shared clonotypes between healthy human individuals (dated by TCRdb to the early 2020s). The study in broad terms: The cohort comprised a couple of women and a few men aged 18 to 49 years. Per donor, three plates each were used for CD4 naive and CD4 memory, two for CD8 naive, and one for CD8 memory. Blood TCR repertoires of several healthy adults were deeply sequenced to estimate repertoire size and the extent of clonotype sharing between individuals. Different laboratories and diverse techniques were used to prepare libraries and sequence TCR repertoires, to increase sequencing depth and limit assay-specific biases. Each donor's leukapheresis produced roughly between about 0.8 and 10 billion PBMCs.

Notes on this clone: This clone's antigen is unknown. No much larger clone exists at a distance of one base, and base qualities are not known.

V lost 0 bases and J lost 0 bases; the stretch between them is 14 bases long. CDR1 LNHNV and CDR2 YYDKDF were looked up in the germline V gene (reference sequence). Including cysteine and phenylalanine, the CDR3 has 17 amino acids. Left in the record is the CDR3 DNA by itself, 51 bases read in frame from the first base. For the CD8 naive samples, CD45RO-negative cells were positively selected for CCR7, yielding a CD45RA+CCR7+ population from which TemRA cells were excluded. Donors were healthy HIV-negative adults with no recently reported acute infections or vaccinations. Every donor was a Caucasian adult living in Nashville, Tennessee, USA. After blood collection by leukapheresis, PBMCs were isolated using Ficoll-Histopaque density gradient centrifugation and then cryopreserved in the vapor phase of liquid nitrogen. Analytical flow cytometry was used to check the purity and quantity of each magnetically sorted T cell population. Genomic DNA was isolated from each sorted fraction and quantified by UV absorbance on a Nanodrop 2000c.

Study-wide conclusions, independent of this receptor: Rarefaction of sorted-subset datasets indicated incomplete sequencing despite the large sequencing depth. Compared with non-shared clonotypes, the clonotypes found in all four sorted-subset donors had higher generation probabilities. The small number of donors limited the genetic and exposure-history diversity represented. Pairwise subsampling led to the expectation that sequencing depth would affect the degree of clonotype sharing among donors. Sampling was limited to blood, and TCR repertoires in tissue likely differ from TCR repertoires in blood. Naive subsets generally had larger estimated clonotype richness than memory subsets. When a handful of donors were compared, the shared fraction of clonotypes was around 5% for naive CD4, 3.5% to 4% for naive CD8, more than 2% for memory CD4, and 0.4% for memory CD8.

Using the deep immunoSEQ assay, multiplex PCR amplified TCR CDR3 regions from genomic DNA. Extracted genomic DNA from each cell subset was distributed evenly across all wells of several immunoSEQ 96-well plates, and each plate was treated as a replicate. For sorted subsets, roughly 200 ng of genomic DNA, equivalent to 25,000 to 35,000 T cell genomes, went into each replicate PCR. Purified libraries were quantified with a Qubit 3.0 fluorometer, sized on a Bioanalyzer 2100, and re-quantified with the KAPA Library Quantification kit. Every immunoSEQ 96-well plate was sequenced on a dedicated single-read 150-cycle Illumina NextSeq 550 flow cell. In the original analysis: Because the immunoSEQ output included only junctional sequences and no quality scores, the filtering could not be the same as the filtering used for full-length reads. Sequences were annotated with PyIR, a Python wrapper for IgBLAST v1.9, and V/J genes and CDR3 were assigned using IMGT germline references. Reads were removed for weak V/J assignments (E-value above 1e-6), missing CDR3, stop codons, out-of-frame junctions, or ambiguous translated residues. A V3J clonotype was defined by an identical inferred V gene, J gene, and CDR3 amino acid sequence. To compute the percentage overlap between repertoires, the number of shared unique clonotypes was divided by the size of the smaller repertoire. Three approaches were used to assess repertoire richness: RTK rarefaction, the Chao1 estimator, and Recon v2.1 estimates of unobserved clonotypes. OLGA was used to compute generation probabilities for all TCRbeta clonotypes that the gDNA method yielded from a few donors. The table comes from immuneACCESS by way of TCRdb, which keeps in-frame sequences with V and J called. Part of the clones is missing from these tables; in studies checked, under half for an unresolved V gene and the rest for unknown reasons. V, J and clone size derive from that table, while D and trimming were established from the DNA sequence. The sample contains around 2,100,000 clones, approximately 95% of them found a single time. The ten top clones hold 0.9% to 1.5% of the sample.

This clonotype was sampled from a man between 18 and 29 years old in good health. Sequencing was performed on naive CD8+ T cells sorted from blood. The intended sense of this specimen's cell subset or site label: CD45RA+CCR7+. The sequence is built from TRBV15 and TRBJ1-2; the D gene identity is not certain. The CDR3 loop reads CATSRDRPLSANYGYTF. The sequenced DNA: TGTGCCACCAGCAGAGATCGGCCCCTGTCCGCTAACTATGGCTACACCTTC.